This entry describes one TCR beta chain. Clones were sequenced by immunoSEQ multiplex PCR, and TCRdb holds only the in-frame ones, with some missing. The sample has approximately 210,000 clones, around 82% seen once. The sample is drawn from a study of blood T cell repertoires in COVID-19. Looking at the study overall: The United States, Italy and Spain were the sources of the acute and convalescent COVID-19 samples.

The CDR3 runs 15 residues. With 0 bases clipped from V and 6 bases from J, the junction kept 6 bases outside the gene matches. Per the germline V gene, CDR1 is MNHEY and CDR2 is SVGAGI. The clonotype comes from a woman aged 40 to 55 with acute or convalescent COVID-19. Material: peripheral blood. J is TRBJ1-1 and V is TRBV6-5; 8 bases match TRBD1. In nucleotides, the CDR3 is TGTGCCAGCAGTTACTCGGGACAGGCGAGTGCTGAAGCTTTCTTT. Amino acids: CASSYSGQASAEAFF.